This T cell receptor (beta chain) was sequenced in a study of cytomegalovirus exposure and HLA in healthy donors. The CDR3 consists of 15 residues. CDR1 is MDHEN, CDR2 SYDVKM, per germline. V dropped 6 bases and J dropped 3; count of bases not matched to a gene: 4. Amplification used 60 Vbeta primers and 13 Jbeta primers. Data came from immunoSEQ multiplex PCR; TCRdb stores just in-frame clones and leaves some out. The sample shows over 150,000 clones, 82% of them seen only once. The TCR originated in a girl aged 5-17 years in good health and CMV-seropositive. This chain joins TRBV28 and TRBJ2-1, with 11 nucleotides matching TRBD2. What was sequenced was PBMCs. Here the CDR3 reads CASSLTSGNYNEQFF. The CDR3 DNA reads as TGTGCCAGCAGCCTGACTAGCGGGAACTACAATGAGCAGTTCTTC.